The 10 T cell receptor beta chains below come from one sample, sequenced in a study of tumor and adjacent non-tumor tissue in lung cancer. The library came from three nested PCR rounds adapted from ARM-PCR protocols. TCRdb recomputed calls from the multiplex PCR reads with MiXCR, one row per CDR3 protein. This table holds approximately 110,000 distinct CDR3 sequences, 62% found once. RNA was extracted from bulk tissue without any cell sorting. More than 3 cm separated this lung sample from the edge of the tumor. The sequenced sample was distant non-tumor lung tissue. Receptors originate from a man in his 60s with non-small cell lung cancer.

This clonotype was counted many times. The chain employs TRBV5-1 and TRBJ1-6; D possibly corresponds to TRBD1 (5 bases). This CDR3 spans 15 amino acids. The germline V gene has CDR1 SGHRS and CDR2 YFSETQ. V dropped 5 bases and J dropped 2 bases, with 11 bases sitting between them. CDR3 coding DNA: TGCGCCAGCAGTTCGGCAGGGACCTATAATTCACCCCTCCACTTT. Protein sequence: CASSSAGTYNSPLHF. The full variable domain, in which reference TRBV5-1 and TRBJ1-6 provide the parts outside the CDR3, is KAGVTQTPRYLIKTRGQQVTLSCSPISGHRSVSWYQQTPGQGLQFLFEYFSETQRNKGNFPGRFSGRQFSNSRSEMNVSTLELGDSALYLCASSSAGTYNSPLHFGNGTRLTVT.

This clonotype has a count of ten or more. The V call is TRBV5-6, the J call TRBJ2-3; D could derive from TRBD1 or TRBD2 (6 bases each). The germline V gene encodes CDR1 SGHDT and CDR2 YYEEEE. V was cut by 2 bases and J by 0 bases, with 10 bases left in between. The CDR3 consists of 15 residues. CDR3 sequence (DNA): TGTGCCAGCAGCTTAAGAGGGGGGAGCACAGATACGCAGTATTTT. This encodes CASSLRGGSTDTQYF.

In regard to this clonotype: An end of the junction differs from the germline gene, which may be a read error. This chain links TRBV11-2 with TRBJ2-2; D is uncertain. Germline-derived CDR1 and CDR2 are SGHAT and FQNNGV. This CDR3 is built from 13 residues. The CDR3 coding sequence is TGTGCCAGCAGCTTAGAAGACACCGGCGAGCTGTTTTTT. Translated: CASSLEDTGELFF.

This chain joins TRBV29-1 and TRBJ2-5, with 8 nucleotides matching TRBD1. There are 10 residues in the CDR3. Germline lookup yields CDR1 SQVTM and CDR2 ANQGSEA. V was clipped by 8 bases and J by 11 bases; unmatched bases: 7. In DNA form, the CDR3 reads TGCAGCACCGACCAGGGGGCACAGTACTTC. Encoded protein: CSTDQGAQYF.

On this clonotype: The germline gene is not matched at one end of the junction; a read error may be the cause. J is TRBJ2-3 and V is TRBV29-1, with 10 bases that match TRBD2. Germline-derived CDR1 and CDR2 are SQVTM and ANQGSEA. The CDR3 spans 15 residues. This CDR3 is CSGDPGLAGADTQYW. The CDR3 DNA follows: TGCAGCGGTGACCCGGGTCTAGCGGGAGCAGATACGCAGTATTGG.

Points on this clonotype: The junction and the germline gene differ at one end; a read error may be behind it. The chain recombines TRBV5-6 with TRBJ2-7; unclear D gene. This CDR3 has 14 amino acids. The V gene's germline CDR1 is SGHDT and CDR2 YYEEEE. CDR3 loop: CASSFTRATYEHCF. CDR3 DNA sequence: TGTGCCAGCAGCTTCACCAGAGCAACCTACGAGCACTGCTTC.

Comments on this clonotype: This may come from a read error, since a much larger clone is one base off. This chain links TRBV5-4 with TRBJ1-1; D perhaps matches TRBD1 (5 bases). The CDR3 has 16 amino acids. Looked up from germline, CDR1 is SGHNT and CDR2 is YYREEE (reference sequence). The CDR3 DNA is TGTGTCAGCAGCTTGGCTCCGGGACGGAGGGACACTGAAGCTTTCTTT. Protein: CVSSLAPGRRDTEAFF.

Ten or more counts support this clonotype. J is TRBJ1-3 and V is TRBV12-3 or TRBV12-4; D gene uncertain. The CDR3 length is 13 residues. Trimming removed 7 bases at V and 4 bases at J, with 11 bases between. CDR3 nucleotide sequence: TGTGCCAGCATATTGACGTGGGGAAACACCATATATTTT. Its translation: CASILTWGNTIYF.

As regards this clonotype: A much larger clone is a single base away; this may be a read error. The rearrangement joins TRBV28 to TRBJ1-5; a weak D match, TRBD1 (6 bases). The germline V and J ends were trimmed by 8 bases and 7 bases, with 18 bases remaining between them. The CDR3 contains 14 residues. Germline assignment: CDR1 MDHEN and CDR2 SYDVKM. CDR3 nucleotide sequence: TGTGCCAGCCACGGAAGAGGGGGGAGGCAGCCCCAGCATTTT. It specifies CASHGRGGRQPQHF.

Comments on this clonotype: A read error may explain this, as a much larger clone is one base away. The V gene is TRBV5-4, the J gene TRBJ2-7; no firm D call. The CDR3 contains 13 residues. Per the germline V gene, CDR1 is SGHNT and CDR2 is YYREEE (reference sequence). The CDR3 protein is CASSPSGTYEHYF. The CDR3 nucleotides read TGTGCCAGCAGCCCCTCGGGCACCTACGAGCATTACTTC. The whole variable domain, filled in from reference TRBV5-4 and TRBJ2-7, reads ETGVTQSPTHLIKTRGQQVTLRCSSQSGHNTVSWYQQALGQGPQFIFQYYREEENGRGNFPPRFSGLQFPNYSSELNVNALELDDSALYLCASSPSGTYEHYFGPGTRLTVT.